Sequencing of this T cell receptor (beta chain) was carried out in a study of blood T cells in healthy people across ages. Alongside a J-beta primer mix, a sample-barcoded 5' primer served in a second PCR lasting roughly 7 to 11 cycles. One entry per CDR3 protein, called by TCRdb with MiXCR from the 5' RACE reads. This sample yields roughly 800,000 distinct CDR3 sequences, of which 20% to 30% are seen a single time; around 2.9% belongs to the top ten. These sequences were also reported in another study, on T cells of mothers and their children. As reported in that work: The overlap seen between related mothers and children slightly exceeded that of unrelated pairs, though not significantly.

Sequences were obtained from blood. This TCR was sampled from a boy under 18 in good health.

The CDR3 DNA sequence: TGTGCCAGCAGCCTTGCCGGGAGCTATAATTCACCCCTCCACTTT. Encoded protein: CASSLAGSYNSPLHF. The chain couples TRBV3-1 to TRBJ1-6, with D unclear. Trimming cost V 4 bases and J 3 bases, with 10 bases left between them. This CDR3 comprises 15 residues. Germline CDR1 is LGHDT and CDR2 is YNNKEL (reference sequence). Filled out from reference TRBV3-1 and TRBJ1-6, the complete variable domain reads DTAVSQTPKYLVTQMGNDKSIKCEQNLGHDTMYWYKQDSKKFLKIMFSYNNKELIINETVPNRFSPKSPDKAHLNLHINSLELGDSAVYFCASSLAGSYNSPLHFGNGTRLTVT.